These 24 T cell receptor beta chains came from one sample sequenced in a study of shared clonotypes between healthy human individuals. The data were produced by immunoSEQ multiplex PCR, yet TCRdb's version contains in-frame clones alone and is incomplete. The sample carries more than 150,000 clones, approximately 70% recorded once. The sequencing input was memory CD4+ T cells sorted from blood. Noted subset: CD45RA-negative fraction. These TCRs come from a man aged 25 to 40 in good health.

This chain joins TRBV5-1 and TRBJ2-6; D unclear. Trimming stripped 0 bases from V and 0 bases from J, with 7 bases between. Germline CDR1 and CDR2: SGHRS and YFSETQ. The CDR3 contains 16 residues. The CDR3, as DNA: TGCGCCAGCAGCTTGGAGGCAGCCTCTGGGGCCAACGTCCTGACTTTC. It codes for CASSLEAASGANVLTF.

Details on this clone: A read error may produce the germline difference seen at one junction end. The gene calls are TRBV6-5 and TRBJ2-2; D is possibly TRBD2 (7 bases). The CDR3 sequence is 16 residues long. Germline V CDR1 and CDR2: MNHEY, SVGAGI. The CDR3 reads CASSYRTAGSTRELFF. In DNA, the CDR3 is TGTGCCAGCAGTTATCGGACAGCGGGGTCCACCCGGGAGCTGTTTTTT.

This clone was seen many times. The chain joins TRBV10-3 to TRBJ2-7; 8 positions agree with TRBD1. The CDR3 loop spans 13 amino acids. In germline, CDR1 is ENHRY, CDR2 SYGVKD. Trimming at V came to 6 bases and at J to 4 bases, leaving 5 bases not matched to a gene. The CDR3 nucleotides are TGTGCCATCAGGGGGGACAGGCCGTACGAGCAGTACTTC. Amino acids: CAIRGDRPYEQYF.

This clone was seen more than once but under ten times. This sequence joins TRBV19 and TRBJ2-7; the match to TRBD1 covers 7 bases. CDR1 and CDR2 from the germline V gene are LNHDA and SQIVND (reference sequence). The CDR3 is 14 residues long. V lost 5 bases to trimming and J lost 0 bases; unmatched junction nucleotides: 4. CDR3 loop: CASSVRDSSYEQYF. CDR3 coding DNA: TGTGCCAGTAGTGTCCGGGACAGCTCCTACGAGCAGTACTTC.

The V call is TRBV5-1, the J call TRBJ2-3, with TRBD2 matching over 8 bases. The CDR3 has 16 amino acids. With V trimmed by 6 bases and J by 0 bases, 9 bases remained unmatched. The germline CDR1 and CDR2 sequences are SGHRS and YFSETQ. CDR3 DNA sequence: TGCGCCAGCAAAATATTAGCGGGGACTAGCACAGATACGCAGTATTTT. Its translation is CASKILAGTSTDTQYF.

CDR3 DNA sequence: TGTGCCAGTCCGACAGGCGCCGCGGTGGTCACTTACAATGAGCAGTTCTTC. It is translated as CASPTGAAVVTYNEQFF. This chain connects TRBV7-9 to TRBJ2-1; a possible D gene is TRBD1 (6 bases). The germline gives CDR1 SEHNR, CDR2 FQNEAQ (reference sequence). CDR3 size: 17 residues. V was clipped by 9 bases and J by 4 bases, with 25 bases between them.

V and J are TRBV18 and TRBJ2-3, with no clear D. The CDR3 runs to 15 residues. From germline, CDR1 is KGHSH and CDR2 LQKENI. Trimming took 6 bases from V and 1 from J, leaving 14 bases between them. CDR3 residues: CASSPSRTGTDTQYF. Here the CDR3 DNA reads TGTGCCAGCTCCCCTTCTCGGACCGGCACAGATACGCAGTATTTT.

Comments on this clone: One end of the junction varies from germline; a read error may be responsible. The chain employs TRBV10-3 and TRBJ2-7, with TRBD1 matching 8 bases. The CDR3 spans 15 residues. The germline gives CDR1 ENHRY, CDR2 SYGVKD. As DNA, the CDR3 is TGTGCCATCAGTGAGGGACAGGGCAGCAGGGCAGCTTTAGACTTC. The encoded protein is CAISEGQGSRAALDF.

The chain joins TRBV18 to TRBJ1-3; D is unresolved. The CDR3 totals 14 residues. Germline values: CDR1 KGHSH, CDR2 LQKENI. V dropped 3 bases and J dropped 8 bases, with 14 bases sitting between them. The CDR3 protein is CASSPGRERDTIYF. The CDR3 DNA sequence: TGTGCCAGCTCACCCGGACGTGAAAGGGACACCATATATTTT.

The rearrangement uses TRBV5-4 and TRBJ2-7, with TRBD1 as a possible D gene (5 bases). The CDR3 contains 14 residues. The V and J ends lost 4 bases and 1 base respectively, with 12 bases between them. Germline V lookup: CDR1 SGHNT, CDR2 YYREEE (reference sequence). In DNA, the CDR3 is TGTGCCAGCAGCCCACAACAGGAATCCTACGAGCAGTACTTC. The encoded protein is CASSPQQESYEQYF.

The rearrangement links TRBV6-5 to TRBJ2-1, with 7 bases fitting TRBD2. The V and J ends lost 6 bases and 1 base, in that order; junction bases with no gene match: 6. Germline CDR1 reads MNHEY; CDR2 reads SVGAGI. The length of the CDR3 is 15 residues. DNA of the CDR3: TGTGCCAGCAGAACCCCGGGACTATCCTACAATGAGCAGTTCTTC. Protein: CASRTPGLSYNEQFF.

This chain connects TRBV2 to TRBJ1-1; 8 bases agree with TRBD1. The ends lost 7 bases at V and 5 bases at J; junction bases unmatched: 6. The CDR3 contains 13 residues. CDR1 and CDR2 (germline): SNHLY, FYNNEI. DNA for the CDR3: TGTGCCAGCAAAGGACAGGGAGAAACTGAAGCTTTCTTT. It translates to CASKGQGETEAFF.

This clone turned up a few times. The V and J genes are TRBV6-5 and TRBJ1-2; the match to TRBD1 covers 9 bases. The germline V gene encodes CDR1 MNHEY and CDR2 SVGAGI. The J segment lost 2 bases and the V segment lost 0 bases, leaving 4 bases of the junction unmatched. The CDR3 contains 16 residues. Here the CDR3 reads CASSYSGTGWNYGYTF. CDR3 nucleotides: TGTGCCAGCAGTTACTCCGGGACAGGGTGGAACTATGGCTACACCTTC.

This clone appeared a single time. This chain connects TRBV5-8 to TRBJ1-1; tentatively, D is TRBD1 (5 bases). CDR3 length equals 14 residues. CDR1 is SGHTS, CDR2 YDEGEE, per germline. V gave up 1 base and J gave up 6 bases, with 13 bases separating them. The CDR3, as DNA: TGTGCCAGCAGCTTGCCGCAGGGATTTGCTGAAGCTTTCTTT. Amino acids: CASSLPQGFAEAFF.

The chain recombines TRBV28 with TRBJ1-5; D ambiguous. V lost 5 bases and J 6 bases, leaving 8 bases between the germline ends. The CDR3 runs 12 residues. CDR1 and CDR2 (germline): MDHEN, SYDVKM. The chain's CDR3 is CASSAMGQPQHF. The DNA of the CDR3 is TGTGCCAGCAGTGCAATGGGTCAGCCCCAGCATTTT. The variable domain in full, completed from reference TRBV28 and TRBJ1-5, reads DVKVTQSSRYLVKRTGEKVFLECVQDMDHENMFWYRQDPGLGLRLIYFSYDVKMKEKGDIPEGYSVSREKKERFSLILESASTNQTSMYLCASSAMGQPQHFGDGTRLSIL.

Concerning this clone: This sample also contains other DNA sequences that code for the same CDR3. The chain combines TRBV5-6 with TRBJ2-3; D is unresolved. The CDR3 sequence is 13 residues long. V was shortened by 0 bases and J by 2 bases, with 4 bases between the two germline ends. Germline V gene lookup returns CDR1 SGHDT and CDR2 YYEEEE. The CDR3 DNA is TGTGCCAGCAGCTTGGGGTCCACAGATACGCAGTATTTT. Translating gives CASSLGSTDTQYF. Full variable domain (outside the CDR3, taken from reference TRBV5-6 and TRBJ2-3): DAGVTQSPTHLIKTRGQQVTLRCSPKSGHDTVSWYQQALGQGPQFIFQYYEEEERQRGNFPDRFSGHQFPNYSSELNVNALLLGDSALYLCASSLGSTDTQYFGPGTRLTVL.

The chain uses TRBV6-1 and TRBJ1-5, with D possibly being TRBD1 (6 bases). Germline V gene sequence: CDR1 MNHNS, CDR2 SASEGT. V was shortened by 2 bases and J by 7 bases, with 15 bases between the two germline ends. The CDR3 has 15 residues. CDR3 sequence: CASSEWGGAYQPQHF. The DNA for the CDR3 is TGTGCCAGCAGTGAATGGGGGGGGGCTTACCAGCCCCAGCATTTT.

The chain recombines TRBV11-2 with TRBJ2-7; 8 nucleotides agree with TRBD2. The CDR3 length is 15 residues. Germline CDR1 reads SGHAT; CDR2 reads FQNNGV. J was trimmed by 5 bases and V by 4 bases; bases with no gene match: 10. The CDR3 nucleotides are TGTGCCAGCAGCTCTTCGAGCGGGAGCTTCAACGAGCAGTACTTC. It encodes CASSSSSGSFNEQYF.

The CDR3 DNA reads as TGCGCCAGCAGAGACAACGACAACACCGGGGAGCTGTTTTTT. It translates to CASRDNDNTGELFF. The chain has TRBV5-1 and TRBJ2-2; D is uncertain. V shed 5 bases and J shed 2 bases, with 10 bases lying between them. The germline V gene has CDR1 SGHRS and CDR2 YFSETQ. The CDR3 is 14 amino acids.

This clone has just a few counts. The chain employs TRBV28 and TRBJ1-2, with 9 bases identical to TRBD1. The germline CDR1 and CDR2 sequences are MDHEN and SYDVKM. The CDR3 runs to 13 residues. J gave up 8 bases and V 5 bases, and 6 bases lay outside the gene matches. CDR3 region: CASSPGTGKGYTF. CDR3 coding DNA: TGTGCCAGCAGTCCAGGGACAGGGAAGGGCTACACCTTC.

The rearrangement uses TRBV5-1 and TRBJ2-7; D is unclear. The CDR3 runs to 17 residues. CDR1 SGHRS and CDR2 YFSETQ come from the germline V gene. Trimming stripped 4 bases from V and 0 bases from J, with 20 bases between. CDR3 loop: CASSPYERQWGSYEQYF. CDR3 nucleotides: TGCGCCAGCAGCCCCTACGAAAGGCAGTGGGGCTCCTACGAGCAGTACTTC.

The rearrangement links TRBV4-3 to TRBJ2-7; D perhaps matches TRBD1 (5 bases). V shed 0 bases and J shed 6 bases, with 9 bases lying between them. The length of the CDR3 is 13 residues. The germline gives CDR1 LGHNA, CDR2 YSLEER. The CDR3 spells CASSQDLGLEQYF. The CDR3 nucleotides are TGCGCCAGCAGCCAAGATCTGGGGCTCGAGCAGTACTTC.

This clone was picked up a small number of times. This chain joins TRBV11-2 and TRBJ2-5, with no clear D. The V and J ends lost 2 bases and 5 bases respectively, with 18 bases between them. The CDR3 runs 16 residues. Per germline, CDR1 SGHAT and CDR2 FQNNGV. The CDR3, as DNA: TGTGCCAGCAGCTTATCCTCAGGCATGCTTGGCGAGACCCAGTACTTC. It specifies CASSLSSGMLGETQYF.

This chain connects TRBV29-1 to TRBJ2-7, with TRBD1 matching 7 bases. Germline V gene data show CDR1 as SQVTM and CDR2 as ANQGSEA. Unmatched junction bases numbered 5, after V lost 4 bases and J lost 2 bases. The CDR3 sequence is 13 residues long. CDR3 in amino acids: CSVGDSKAYEQYF. CDR3 sequence (DNA): TGCAGCGTTGGGGACAGCAAAGCCTACGAGCAGTACTTC.